These 15 T cell receptor beta chains originate from one sample sequenced in a study of T cells in Graves' hyperthyroidism and ophthalmopathy. RNA transcripts served as the template for amplifying TCR beta CDR3 regions. The TCR CDR3 first-round RT-PCR relied on the HTBI primer set. Each CDR3 protein gets one entry after TCRdb re-called the multiplex PCR reads with MiXCR. Of more than 550,000 distinct CDR3 sequences detected, about 45% appear once; the ten largest clones hold roughly 6.5%. Source material: peripheral blood or thyroid tissue (not recorded which). The receptors derive from an adult man with Graves' disease, either hyperthyroidism or ophthalmopathy (not recorded which).

This clonotype showed up many times. The rearrangement joins TRBV7-9 to TRBJ1-1, with 9 bases fitting TRBD1. Losses at the gene ends were 4 bases for V and 1 base for J; bases not matched to a gene: 4. This CDR3 contains 15 residues. Germline assignment: CDR1 SEHNR and CDR2 FQNEAQ (reference sequence). The CDR3 bases are TGTGCCAGCAGCTCCCCGGGACAGGGGAACACTGAAGCTTTCTTT. Its protein is CASSSPGQGNTEAFF.

This clonotype occurred many times. The chain carries TRBV29-1 and TRBJ2-2; no firm D call. Trimming left V 6 bases short and J 2 bases short, with 10 bases between. The CDR3 sequence is 13 residues long. Germline-derived CDR1 and CDR2 are SQVTM and ANQGSEA. Here the CDR3 reads CSVARVNTGELFF. CDR3 sequence (DNA): TGCAGCGTGGCCCGAGTAAACACCGGGGAGCTGTTTTTT.

This chain connects TRBV19 to TRBJ1-5; TRBD1 is a possible D gene (6 bases). The CDR3 is made up of 15 amino acids. CDR1 is LNHDA and CDR2 is SQIVND in the germline V gene (reference sequence). The V end was cut by 4 bases, the J end by 4 bases, with 14 bases between. The CDR3 region is CASSTGTSINQPQHF. The CDR3 bases are TGTGCCAGTAGTACCGGGACATCTATTAATCAGCCCCAGCATTTT.

V usage is TRBV20-1 and J usage is TRBJ2-5, with a possible D match to TRBD1 (7 bases). The CDR3 contains 14 residues. Trimming took off 3 bases at V and 7 bases at J, with 18 bases between the two ends. CDR1 and CDR2 (germline): DFQATT, SNEGSKA (reference sequence). The CDR3 coding sequence is TGCAGTGCTAGGGACAGGAGGGACCACGGGACCCAGTACTTC. Amino acids: CSARDRRDHGTQYF.

This chain uses TRBV7-4 with TRBJ1-6; D call uncertain. The CDR3 is 11 residues long. Germline CDR1 reads SGHVT; CDR2 reads SQSDAQ. V was shortened by 6 bases and J by 14 bases, with 11 bases between the two germline ends. The CDR3 DNA reads as TGTGCCAGCAGTTCCCTCGCGGCCCTCCACTTT. It codes for CASSSLAALHF.

This clonotype was seen at least ten times. The chain couples TRBV9 to TRBJ2-5, with D possibly TRBD2 on 6 matching bases. There are 14 residues in the CDR3. Germline V gene sequence: CDR1 SGDLS, CDR2 YYNGEE. Trimming removed 0 bases from V and 5 bases from J, with 11 bases in between. Here the CDR3 reads CASSVEGGGETQYF. The CDR3 region has the DNA TGTGCCAGCAGCGTAGAAGGTGGGGGGGAGACCCAGTACTTC.

To note about this clonotype: A much larger clone sits a single nucleotide away, making a read error possible. The V gene is TRBV29-1, the J gene TRBJ2-5; D is undetermined. Germline-derived CDR1 and CDR2 are SQVTM and ANQGSEA. V lost 0 bases to trimming and J lost 2 bases, with 7 bases between them. This CDR3 region has 13 residues. The CDR3 is CSVEEYRQETQYF. CDR3 sequence (DNA): TGCAGCGTTGAAGAATACAGACAAGAGACCCAGTACTTC.

In regard to this clonotype: A read error is likely, as this CDR3 ends without the conserved phenylalanine or tryptophan. It is unclear where the CDR3 begins or ends on the DNA, so no DNA is shown, and the CDR3 is as TCRdb lists it. V is TRBV7-3 and J is TRBJ2-6; the table assigns TRBD1, which was not confirmed against the DNA. The CDR3 contains 9 residues when both ends are counted. The germline V gene has CDR1 SGHTA and CDR2 FQGTGA. The CDR3 loop reads CASSLDRAY.

Only a few counts were recorded for this clonotype. The chain employs TRBV9 and TRBJ2-5; D could derive from TRBD1 or TRBD2 (6 bases each). V lost 4 bases and J 5 bases, leaving 21 bases between the germline ends. This CDR3 has 16 residues. Germline CDR1 and CDR2: SGDLS and YYNGEE. The CDR3 DNA sequence: TGTGCCAGCAGCCCCCGGAGGGGGGCAGGGGAGGAGACCCAGTACTTC. The encoded protein is CASSPRRGAGEETQYF.

In regard to this clonotype: A single base separates this from a much larger clone, so it may be a read error. Given the absence of the conserved phenylalanine or tryptophan at the CDR3 end, a read error is likely. The chain uses TRBV7-6 and TRBJ2-2, with D possibly being TRBD2 (5 bases). This CDR3 comprises 16 residues. V gave up 4 bases and J gave up 4 bases, with 16 bases separating them. Germline CDR1 is SGHVS and CDR2 is FNYEAQ. CDR3: CASSSEPSGVTGELFC. CDR3 sequence (DNA): TGTGCCAGCAGCTCCGAGCCCAGCGGAGTCACCGGGGAGCTGTTTTGT.

This clonotype came up many times. V gene TRBV5-1 combines with J gene TRBJ2-7; 10 bases map to TRBD1. Germline V gene data show CDR1 as SGHRS and CDR2 as YFSETQ. J gave up 5 bases and V 7 bases, and 9 bases lay outside the gene matches. The CDR3 has 14 residues. The CDR3, as DNA: TGCGCCAGCCTCCCTTCGACAGGGGGCCACGAGCAGTACTTC. This translates into CASLPSTGGHEQYF.

The chain links TRBV10-3 to TRBJ2-2; possibly TRBD1 for D (6 bases). The CDR3 length is 15 residues. Trimming pared 7 bases from V and 2 bases from J, leaving 14 bases between. The germline CDR1 and CDR2 sequences are ENHRY and SYGVKD. This chain's CDR3 is CAIKGEAGNTGELFF. The CDR3 DNA is TGTGCCATCAAGGGGGAAGCTGGAAACACCGGGGAGCTGTTTTTT.

This clonotype has a handful of counts. V usage is TRBV10-3 and J usage is TRBJ1-2; D call uncertain. CDR1 is ENHRY, CDR2 SYGVKD, per germline. CDR3 length: 15 amino acids. Trimming shortened V by 2 bases and J by 4 bases, and 14 bases separated the two germline ends. The CDR3 protein is CAISERNRALYGYTF. Written as DNA, the CDR3 is TGTGCCATCAGTGAGAGAAACAGAGCCCTCTATGGCTACACCTTC.

The chain carries TRBV14 and TRBJ1-5; D is perhaps TRBD1 (6 bases). V lost 5 bases and J lost 2, with 25 bases in between. Germline loops: CDR1 SGHDN, CDR2 FVKESK. This CDR3 is 19 amino acids long. The CDR3 bases are TGTGCCAGCAGCACCCGGACAGATGCTTCTTTGGATGGCAATCAGCCCCAGCATTTT. This gives the protein CASSTRTDASLDGNQPQHF.

This chain links TRBV20-1 with TRBJ2-7; 8 nucleotides align to TRBD2. The junction had 11 bases not matched to a gene; V was cut back by 3 bases and J by 7 bases. CDR1 DFQATT and CDR2 SNEGSKA come from the germline V gene (reference sequence). This CDR3 has 14 residues. CDR3 amino acids: CSASDGAASGEQYF. The CDR3 DNA is TGCAGTGCTAGTGACGGTGCGGCTAGCGGGGAGCAGTACTTC.